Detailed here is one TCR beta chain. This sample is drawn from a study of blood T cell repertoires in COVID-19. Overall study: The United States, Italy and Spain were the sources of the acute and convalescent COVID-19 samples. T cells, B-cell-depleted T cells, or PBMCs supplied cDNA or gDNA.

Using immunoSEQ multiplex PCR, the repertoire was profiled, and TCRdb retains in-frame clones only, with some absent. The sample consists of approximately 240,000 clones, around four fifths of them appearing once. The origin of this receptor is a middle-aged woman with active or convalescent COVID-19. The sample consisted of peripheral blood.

The CDR3 nucleotides read TGTGCCAGTAGCCCACAGGGGCCCGTCGAGCTGTTTTTT. Its translation is CASSPQGPVELFF. This chain joins TRBV19 and TRBJ2-2; 7 bases fit TRBD1. Germline values: CDR1 LNHDA, CDR2 SQIVND (reference sequence). The J segment lost 11 bases and the V segment lost 6 bases, leaving 9 bases of the junction unmatched. This CDR3 is 13 amino acids long.